The 5 T cell receptor beta chains listed next were all sequenced from one sample in a study of CD8 T cells in ankylosing spondylitis. Via MiXCR, TCRdb re-called the 5' RACE reads, giving one row per CDR3 protein. The data hold approximately 340,000 distinct CDR3 sequences, with under 15% observed a single time. Sequencing was carried out using blood, either unsorted or a sorted T cell fraction (not recorded which). These receptors were obtained from a male donor with ankylosing spondylitis or in good health (not recorded which).

This clonotype came up many times. V is TRBV7-9 and J is TRBJ2-3; D gene unclear. CDR3 length: 14 residues. CDR1 and CDR2 from the germline V gene are SEHNR and FQNEAQ (reference sequence). Trimming took 1 base from V and 0 from J, leaving 5 bases between them. The CDR3 loop is CASSLEGSTDTQYF. The CDR3 DNA reads as TGTGCCAGCAGCTTAGAAGGTAGCACAGATACGCAGTATTTT. Full variable domain (missing parts from reference TRBV7-9 and TRBJ2-3): DTGVSQNPRHKITKRGQNVTFRCDPISEHNRLYWYRQTLGQGPEFLTYFQNEAQLEKSRLLSDRFSAERPKGSFSTLEIQRTEQGDSAMYLCASSLEGSTDTQYFGPGTRLTVL.

This sequence joins TRBV7-2 and TRBJ2-3, with D perhaps matching TRBD1 (6 bases). Trimming took off 5 bases at V and 6 bases at J, with 12 bases between the two ends. The CDR3 is 13 amino acids. Looked up from germline, CDR1 is SGHTA and CDR2 is FQGNSA. The CDR3 nucleotides are TGTGCCAGCAGCCAGGGGAGAGGCGATACGCAGTATTTT. Its translation: CASSQGRGDTQYF.

This clonotype has a count of ten or more. The chain recombines TRBV10-3 with TRBJ2-1; perhaps TRBD2 as D (6 bases). V lost 7 bases and J 2 bases, leaving 15 bases between the germline ends. The germline V gene has CDR1 ENHRY and CDR2 SYGVKD. The CDR3 is 15 residues long. Here the CDR3 DNA reads TGTGCCATCACCCCGGGACTGGGCGCCTACAATGAGCAGTTCTTC. It yields the protein CAITPGLGAYNEQFF.

J is TRBJ2-1 and V is TRBV3-1, with D maybe TRBD2 (5 bases). V was clipped by 4 bases and J by 10 bases, with 11 bases between them. Per germline, CDR1 LGHDT and CDR2 YNNKEL (reference sequence). This CDR3 contains 12 residues. CDR3 amino acids: CASSLLGSEQFF. The CDR3 DNA reads TGTGCCAGCAGCCTACTAGGTAGCGAGCAGTTCTTC.

A few counts support this clonotype. V gene TRBV27 combines with J gene TRBJ2-7; D gene uncertain. The V and J ends lost 4 bases and 9 bases respectively, with 10 bases between them. The CDR3 is made up of 11 amino acids. CDR1 MNHEY and CDR2 SMNVEV come from the germline V gene (reference sequence). This CDR3 is CASSSGYLQYF. The DNA for the CDR3 is TGTGCCAGCAGTTCTGGATACCTGCAGTACTTC.